Presented here are 21 T cell receptor beta chains from one specimen sequenced in a study of siplizumab effects on memory and regulatory T cells. The assay was immunoSEQ multiplex PCR, and TCRdb's table has in-frame clones only and misses some. In the table there are over 90,000 clones, about 94% of which are singletons. The sequenced sample was CD4+ T cells sorted from blood. These receptors were obtained from a human donor in good health.

The J gene is TRBJ1-2, the V gene TRBV30; no reliable D call. The CDR3 is made up of 12 amino acids. Germline CDR1 is GTSNPN and CDR2 is SVGIG (reference sequence). Trimming pared 3 bases from V and 8 bases from J, leaving 13 bases between. The CDR3 DNA sequence: TGTGCCTGGAGGAACACAGCGCTCGGCTACACCTTC. Amino acid sequence: CAWRNTALGYTF.

The chain uses TRBV5-4 and TRBJ2-4; weak D call: TRBD1 (6 bases). Germline V CDR1 and CDR2: SGHNT, YYREEE (reference sequence). CDR3 length: 15 residues. V was cut by 4 bases and J by 0 bases, with 11 bases left in between. Here the CDR3 reads CASSPDRLAKNIQYF. As DNA, the CDR3 is TGTGCCAGCAGCCCGGACAGACTAGCCAAAAACATTCAGTACTTC.

V and J are TRBV23-1 and TRBJ1-5; D not certain. TRBV23-1 is an ORF, and what it does is uncertain. V was pared by 10 bases and J by 0 bases, with 4 bases between. The CDR3 contains 11 residues. The CDR3 region has the DNA TGCGCCATTTATAGCAATCAGCCCCAGCATTTT. This sequence encodes CAIYSNQPQHF.

The chain employs TRBV28 and TRBJ1-3; D call uncertain. Germline CDR1 MDHEN, CDR2 SYDVKM. Trimming stripped 5 bases from V and 10 bases from J, with 15 bases between. This CDR3 is built from 13 residues. The CDR3 DNA reads as TGTGCCAGCAGTCAAGACACCGTGGGTACCATATATTTT. It codes for CASSQDTVGTIYF.

V and J are TRBV2 and TRBJ1-2; the D is unclear. Germline CDR1 SNHLY, CDR2 FYNNEI. The CDR3 has 13 amino acids. The V gene lost 6 bases and the J gene lost 4 bases, with 12 bases spanning the gap. In DNA form, the CDR3 reads TGTGCCAGCAGCTCAGACACAGCCTATGGCTACACCTTC. Encoded protein: CASSSDTAYGYTF. Looking up the rest from reference TRBV2 and TRBJ1-2 gives the full variable domain: EPEVTQTPSHQVTQMGQEVILRCVPISNHLYFYWYRQILGQKVEFLVSFYNNEISEKSEIFDDQFSVERPDGSNFTLKIRSTKLEDSAMYFCASSSDTAYGYTFGSGTRLTVV.

V gene TRBV5-1 combines with J gene TRBJ2-2, with D unresolved. This CDR3 has 16 residues. V dropped 0 bases and J dropped 2 bases, with 11 bases sitting between them. Germline loops: CDR1 SGHRS, CDR2 YFSETQ. The CDR3 loop is CASSLVGRINTGELFF. CDR3 sequence (DNA): TGCGCCAGCAGCTTGGTCGGGCGTATTAACACCGGGGAGCTGTTTTTT. Variable domain in full (rest from reference TRBV5-1 and TRBJ2-2): KAGVTQTPRYLIKTRGQQVTLSCSPISGHRSVSWYQQTPGQGLQFLFEYFSETQRNKGNFPGRFSGRQFSNSRSEMNVSTLELGDSALYLCASSLVGRINTGELFFGEGSRLTVL.

The chain carries TRBV6-1 and TRBJ1-4, with TRBD1 matching over 7 bases. The CDR3 is 14 amino acids. J was trimmed by 10 bases and V by 2 bases; bases with no gene match: 7. Germline V gene data show CDR1 as MNHNS and CDR2 as SASEGT. As DNA, the CDR3 is TGTGCCAGCAGTGAAAGGAGGGCAGGGGGAAAACTGTTTTTT. Its translation is CASSERRAGGKLFF.

The chain combines TRBV7-2 with TRBJ1-2, with 7 bases that match TRBD1. CDR1 SGHTA and CDR2 FQGNSA come from the germline V gene. With 3 bases clipped from V and 3 bases from J, the junction kept 1 base outside the gene matches. The CDR3 runs to 13 residues. In nucleotides, the CDR3 is TGTGCCAGCAGCTTCGACAGGGACTATGGCTACACCTTC. The encoded protein is CASSFDRDYGYTF.

The chain links TRBV18 to TRBJ2-5; 12 nucleotides line up with TRBD2. Germline V CDR1 and CDR2: KGHSH, LQKENI. CDR3 length: 15 residues. Trimming removed 2 bases from V and 3 bases from J; junction bases left unmatched: 1. This CDR3 is CASSPRLAGEETQYF. For the CDR3, the DNA is TGTGCCAGCTCACCAAGACTAGCGGGAGAAGAGACCCAGTACTTC. Combining the CDR3 with reference TRBV18 and TRBJ2-5 gives the whole variable domain NAGVMQNPRHLVRRRGQEARLRCSPMKGHSHVYWYRQLPEEGLKFMVYLQKENIIDESGMPKERFSAEFPKEGPSILRIQQVVRGDSAAYFCASSPRLAGEETQYFGPGTRLLVL.

The CDR3 DNA reads TGTGCCAGTAGTATACTAGCGGATAATACCGGGGAGCTGTTTTTT. It codes for CASSILADNTGELFF. This rearrangement joins TRBV19 to TRBJ2-2, with TRBD2 matching over 7 bases. CDR1 and CDR2 (germline): LNHDA, SQIVND (reference sequence). The CDR3 is 15 amino acids. V gave up 2 bases and J gave up 5 bases; unmatched junction bases: 5.

V usage is TRBV28 and J usage is TRBJ1-2; 8 bases agree with TRBD1. J gave up 5 bases and V 5 bases, and 7 bases lay outside the gene matches. The CDR3 is 14 residues long. Germline lookup yields CDR1 MDHEN and CDR2 SYDVKM. This chain's CDR3 is CASSPRQGKYGYTF. The CDR3 DNA follows: TGTGCCAGCAGTCCAAGACAGGGGAAGTATGGCTACACCTTC.

This clone was counted between two and nine times. The rearrangement joins TRBV6-6 to TRBJ2-7; D is possibly TRBD2 (6 bases). The CDR3 runs 15 residues. The germline gives CDR1 MNHNY, CDR2 SVGAGI (reference sequence). V dropped 7 bases and J dropped 4 bases, with 20 bases sitting between them. The CDR3 region is CASTNGGPPEYEQYF. CDR3 nucleotide sequence: TGTGCCAGCACCAACGGGGGACCCCCTGAGTACGAGCAGTACTTC.

J is TRBJ2-1 and V is TRBV29-1, with D possibly matching TRBD2 (6 bases). Trimming removed 7 bases at V and 0 bases at J, with 13 bases between. This CDR3 contains 14 residues. CDR1 is SQVTM and CDR2 is ANQGSEA in the germline V gene. The CDR3 nucleotides read TGCAGCGCTCGGGAGTCCGCCTCCTACAATGAGCAGTTCTTC. This codes for CSARESASYNEQFF.

The chain carries TRBV6-5 and TRBJ1-2; weak D call: TRBD1 (5 bases). This CDR3 is 16 amino acids long. V gave up 1 base and J gave up 8 bases, with 20 bases separating them. Germline CDR1 MNHEY, CDR2 SVGAGI. CDR3 sequence: CASSYYAGLSGWGYTF. The CDR3 DNA reads TGTGCCAGCAGTTACTACGCAGGGTTATCAGGCTGGGGCTACACCTTC.

V gene TRBV27 combines with J gene TRBJ2-2; 10 bases match TRBD2. Germline CDR1 and CDR2: MNHEY and SMNVEV (reference sequence). This CDR3 comprises 17 residues. V gave up 7 bases and J gave up 7 bases; unmatched junction bases: 15. CDR3 sequence reads: CASTRGGLAEGNGELFF. DNA of the CDR3: TGTGCCAGCACCCGGGGAGGACTAGCGGAGGGAAACGGGGAGCTGTTTTTT.

The DNA of the CDR3 is TGTGCCAGCAGTACTGGGGCGGCGGGAGGATACGAGCAGTACTTC. Translated: CASSTGAAGGYEQYF. The chain recombines TRBV6-1 with TRBJ2-7; TRBD2 aligns across 8 bases. The length of the CDR3 is 15 residues. The J segment lost 4 bases and the V segment lost 5 bases, leaving 10 bases of the junction unmatched. Germline V gene lookup returns CDR1 MNHNS and CDR2 SASEGT.

The chain has TRBV27 and TRBJ2-1; 8 bases align to TRBD1. Germline CDR1 is MNHEY and CDR2 is SMNVEV (reference sequence). Trimming cost V 2 bases and J 3 bases; bases outside gene matches: 12. The CDR3 length is 18 residues. CDR3 amino acids: CASSLRTRQGTLYNEQFF. The CDR3 DNA is TGTGCCAGCAGTTTAAGGACACGACAGGGGACACTCTACAATGAGCAGTTCTTC.

This chain joins TRBV7-6 and TRBJ1-1; 7 bases align to TRBD1. V dropped 1 base and J dropped 4; count of bases not matched to a gene: 0. The CDR3 sequence is 13 residues long. CDR1 is SGHVS and CDR2 is FNYEAQ in the germline V gene. CDR3 in DNA: TGTGCCAGCAGCTTAGACAGGGGCACTGAAGCTTTCTTT. As protein: CASSLDRGTEAFF. The variable domain in full, with the rest retrieved from reference TRBV7-6 and TRBJ1-1, is GAGVSQSPRYKVTKRGQDVALRCDPISGHVSLYWYRQALGQGPEFLTYFNYEAQQDKSGLPNDRFSAERPEGSISTLTIQRTEQRDSAMYRCASSLDRGTEAFFGQGTRLTVV.

V and J are TRBV2 and TRBJ1-1; D call uncertain. Trimming stripped 4 bases from V and 1 base from J, with 13 bases between. CDR1 and CDR2 from the germline V gene are SNHLY and FYNNEI. This CDR3 is 15 amino acids long. CDR3 in amino acids: CASSVDSGRNTEAFF. The CDR3 DNA reads as TGTGCCAGCAGTGTGGATTCAGGAAGGAACACTGAAGCTTTCTTT. Variable domain in full (rest from reference TRBV2 and TRBJ1-1): EPEVTQTPSHQVTQMGQEVILRCVPISNHLYFYWYRQILGQKVEFLVSFYNNEISEKSEIFDDQFSVERPDGSNFTLKIRSTKLEDSAMYFCASSVDSGRNTEAFFGQGTRLTVV.

V and J are TRBV7-6 and TRBJ2-1; the match to TRBD2 covers 12 bases. Germline loops: CDR1 SGHVS, CDR2 FNYEAQ. Trimming took 3 bases from V and 7 from J; bases not matched to a gene: 4. The CDR3 consists of 15 residues. The CDR3 DNA reads TGTGCCAGCAGCTTTGTTCTAGCGGGAGGGAATGAGCAGTTCTTC. Its protein product is CASSFVLAGGNEQFF.

The chain is built from TRBV18 and TRBJ2-7; TRBD2 matches at 16 bases. The V and J ends lost 0 bases and 4 bases, in that order; junction bases with no gene match: 0. This CDR3 is 16 amino acids long. Germline CDR1 reads KGHSH; CDR2 reads LQKENI. The DNA of the CDR3 is TGTGCCAGCTCACCACCGGGACTAGCGGGAGGGTACGAGCAGTACTTC. Protein: CASSPPGLAGGYEQYF.